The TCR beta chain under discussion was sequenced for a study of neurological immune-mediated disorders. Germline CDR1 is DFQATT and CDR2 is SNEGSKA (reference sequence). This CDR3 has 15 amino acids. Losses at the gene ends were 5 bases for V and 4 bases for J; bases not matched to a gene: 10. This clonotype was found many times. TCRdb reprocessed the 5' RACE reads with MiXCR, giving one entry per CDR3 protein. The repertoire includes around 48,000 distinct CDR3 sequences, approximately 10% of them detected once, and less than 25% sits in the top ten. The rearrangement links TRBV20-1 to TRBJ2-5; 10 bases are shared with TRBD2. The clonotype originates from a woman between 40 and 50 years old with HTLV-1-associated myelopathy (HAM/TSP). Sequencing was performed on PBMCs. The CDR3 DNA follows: TGCAGTGCTGTTAGCGGGGGGCCGGAAGGAGAGACCCAGTACTTC. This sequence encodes CSAVSGGPEGETQYF.